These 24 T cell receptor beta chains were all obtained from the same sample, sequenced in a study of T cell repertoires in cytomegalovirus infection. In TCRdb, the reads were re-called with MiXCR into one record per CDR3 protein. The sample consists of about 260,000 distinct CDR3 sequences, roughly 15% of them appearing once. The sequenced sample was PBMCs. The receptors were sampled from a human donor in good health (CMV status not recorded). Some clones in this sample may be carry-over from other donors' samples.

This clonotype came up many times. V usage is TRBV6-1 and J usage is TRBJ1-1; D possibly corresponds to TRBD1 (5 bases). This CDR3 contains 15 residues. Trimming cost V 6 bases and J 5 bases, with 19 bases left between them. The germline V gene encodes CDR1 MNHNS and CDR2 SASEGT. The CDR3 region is CASRKINGAGTEAFF. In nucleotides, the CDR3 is TGTGCCAGCAGAAAGATTAACGGCGCAGGGACTGAAGCTTTCTTT.

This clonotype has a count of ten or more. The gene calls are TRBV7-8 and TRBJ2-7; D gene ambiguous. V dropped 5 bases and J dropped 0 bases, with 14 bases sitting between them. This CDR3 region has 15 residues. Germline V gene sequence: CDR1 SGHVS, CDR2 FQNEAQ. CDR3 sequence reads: CASSPWAAGSYEQYF. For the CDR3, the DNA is TGTGCCAGCAGCCCCTGGGCGGCAGGCTCCTACGAGCAGTACTTC.

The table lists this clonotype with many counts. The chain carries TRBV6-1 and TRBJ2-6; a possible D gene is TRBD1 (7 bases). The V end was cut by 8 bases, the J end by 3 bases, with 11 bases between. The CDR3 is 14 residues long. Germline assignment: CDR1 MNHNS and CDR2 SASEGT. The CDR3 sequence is CASGGGYGANVLTF. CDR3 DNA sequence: TGTGCCAGCGGAGGGGGCTATGGGGCCAACGTCCTGACTTTC.

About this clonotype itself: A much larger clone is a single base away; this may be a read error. CDR3 sequence reads: CASYGYSLGTGDLFF. For the CDR3, the DNA is TGTGCCAGCTATGGATACAGTTTGGGCACCGGGGATCTGTTTTTT. The chain has TRBV6-1 and TRBJ2-2, with D maybe TRBD2 (5 bases). Germline CDR1 is MNHNS and CDR2 is SASEGT. This CDR3 spans 15 amino acids.

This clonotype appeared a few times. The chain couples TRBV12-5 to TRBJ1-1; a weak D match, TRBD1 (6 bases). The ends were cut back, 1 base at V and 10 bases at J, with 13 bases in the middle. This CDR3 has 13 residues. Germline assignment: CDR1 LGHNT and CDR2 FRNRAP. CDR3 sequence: CASGLDRVKGAFF. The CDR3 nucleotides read TGTGCTAGTGGTTTGGACAGGGTAAAGGGAGCTTTCTTT.

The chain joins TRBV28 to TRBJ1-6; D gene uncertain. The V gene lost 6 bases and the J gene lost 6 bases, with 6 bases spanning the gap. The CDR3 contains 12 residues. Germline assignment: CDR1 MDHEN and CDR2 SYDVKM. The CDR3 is CASRVFNSPLHF. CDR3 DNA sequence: TGTGCCAGCAGAGTATTTAATTCACCCCTCCACTTT.

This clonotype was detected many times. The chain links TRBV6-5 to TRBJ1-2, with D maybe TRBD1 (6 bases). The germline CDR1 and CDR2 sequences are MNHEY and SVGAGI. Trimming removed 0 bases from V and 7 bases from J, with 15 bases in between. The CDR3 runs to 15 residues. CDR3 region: CASSYSLKGDTGYTF. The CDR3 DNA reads TGTGCCAGCAGTTACTCTCTCAAGGGGGATACTGGCTACACCTTC.

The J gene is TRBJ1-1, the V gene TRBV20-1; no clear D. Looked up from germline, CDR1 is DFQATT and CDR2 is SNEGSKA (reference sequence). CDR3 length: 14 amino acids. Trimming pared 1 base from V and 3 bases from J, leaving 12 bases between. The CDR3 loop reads CSARGRGQHTEAFF. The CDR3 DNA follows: TGCAGTGCTAGAGGACGTGGGCAGCACACTGAAGCTTTCTTT.

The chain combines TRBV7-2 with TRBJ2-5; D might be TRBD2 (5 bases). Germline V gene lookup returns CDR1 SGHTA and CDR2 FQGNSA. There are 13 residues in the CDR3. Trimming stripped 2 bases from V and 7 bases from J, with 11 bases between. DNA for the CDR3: TGTGCCAGCAGCTTAACTAGATCGGGGACCCAGTACTTC. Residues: CASSLTRSGTQYF.

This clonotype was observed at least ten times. The CDR3 region has the DNA TGTGCCAGCAGCTTAGGAGGGACAGGGGTTCTCTATGGCTACACCTTC. Protein: CASSLGGTGVLYGYTF. J is TRBJ1-2 and V is TRBV7-2; 10 bases line up with TRBD1. Germline loops: CDR1 SGHTA, CDR2 FQGNSA. The CDR3 is made up of 16 amino acids. Germline trimming cut 1 base from V and 4 bases from J; bases unmatched to any gene: 6. The full variable domain, in which reference TRBV7-2 and TRBJ1-2 provide the parts outside the CDR3, is GAGVSQSPSNKVTEKGKDVELRCDPISGHTALYWYRQSLGQGLEFLIYFQGNSAPDKSGLPSDRFSAERTGGSVSTLTIQRTQQEDSAVYLCASSLGGTGVLYGYTFGSGTRLTVV.

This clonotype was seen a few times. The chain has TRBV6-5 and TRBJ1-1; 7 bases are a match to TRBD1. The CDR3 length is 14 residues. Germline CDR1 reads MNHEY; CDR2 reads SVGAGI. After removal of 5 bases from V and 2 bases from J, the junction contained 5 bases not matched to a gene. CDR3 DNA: TGTGCCAGCAGTATGACAGGGCCCAACACTGAAGCTTTCTTT. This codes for CASSMTGPNTEAFF.

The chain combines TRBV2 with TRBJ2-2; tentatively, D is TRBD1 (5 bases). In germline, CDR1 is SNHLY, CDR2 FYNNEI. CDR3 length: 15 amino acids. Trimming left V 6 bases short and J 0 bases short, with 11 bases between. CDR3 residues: CASSLDSANTGELFF. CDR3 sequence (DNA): TGTGCCAGCAGCCTCGACAGTGCGAACACCGGGGAGCTGTTTTTT.

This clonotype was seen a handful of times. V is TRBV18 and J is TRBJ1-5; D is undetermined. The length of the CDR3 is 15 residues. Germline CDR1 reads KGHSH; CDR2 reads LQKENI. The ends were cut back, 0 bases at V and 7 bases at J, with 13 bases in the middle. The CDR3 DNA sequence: TGTGCCAGCTCACCACCGCAAGGTAGCGGCCAGCCCCAGCATTTT. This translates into CASSPPQGSGQPQHF.

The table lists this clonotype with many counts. The CDR3 spells CASSSGVYEQFF. The CDR3 DNA reads as TGTGCCAGCAGTTCAGGGGTATACGAGCAGTTCTTC. V usage is TRBV7-8 and J usage is TRBJ2-1; D is possibly TRBD1 (6 bases). The CDR3 runs to 12 residues. V was cut by 6 bases and J by 10 bases, with 13 bases left in between. From germline, CDR1 is SGHVS and CDR2 FQNEAQ.

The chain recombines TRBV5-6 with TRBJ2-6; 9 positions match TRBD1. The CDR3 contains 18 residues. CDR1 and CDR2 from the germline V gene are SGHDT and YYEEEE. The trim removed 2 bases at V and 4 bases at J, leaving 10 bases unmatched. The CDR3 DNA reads TGTGCCAGCAGCTTCTACCCGGGACAGGGAACAGGGGCCAACGTCCTGACTTTC. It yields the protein CASSFYPGQGTGANVLTF.

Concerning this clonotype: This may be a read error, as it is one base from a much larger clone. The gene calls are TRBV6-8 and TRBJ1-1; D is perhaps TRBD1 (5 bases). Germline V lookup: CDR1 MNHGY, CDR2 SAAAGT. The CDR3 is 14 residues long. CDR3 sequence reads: CASSYFGQNTQAFF. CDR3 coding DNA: TGTGCCAGCAGTTACTTCGGACAAAACACTCAAGCTTTCTTT.

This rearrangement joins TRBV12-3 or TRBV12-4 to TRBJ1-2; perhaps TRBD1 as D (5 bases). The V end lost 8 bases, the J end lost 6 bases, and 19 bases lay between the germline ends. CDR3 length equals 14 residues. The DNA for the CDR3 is TGTGCCAGCGGTAACGGGGGGGTTGGGGATGGCTACACCTTC. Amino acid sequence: CASGNGGVGDGYTF.

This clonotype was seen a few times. CDR3 bases: TGTGCCAGCAGCTCCGGTGTGGGTGCTAATGAAAAACTGTTTTTT. It codes for CASSSGVGANEKLFF. The rearrangement joins TRBV7-3 to TRBJ1-4; D is unclear. V dropped 4 bases and J dropped 3 bases, with 12 bases sitting between them. The length of the CDR3 is 15 residues. Germline V lookup: CDR1 SGHTA, CDR2 FQGTGA.

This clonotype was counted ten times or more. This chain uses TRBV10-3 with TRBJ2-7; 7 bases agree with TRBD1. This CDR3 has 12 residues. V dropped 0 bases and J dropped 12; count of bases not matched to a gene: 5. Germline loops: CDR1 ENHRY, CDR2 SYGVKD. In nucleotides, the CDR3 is TGTGCCATCAGTGAGTCGGTGGGACAGATGTACTTC. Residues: CAISESVGQMYF.

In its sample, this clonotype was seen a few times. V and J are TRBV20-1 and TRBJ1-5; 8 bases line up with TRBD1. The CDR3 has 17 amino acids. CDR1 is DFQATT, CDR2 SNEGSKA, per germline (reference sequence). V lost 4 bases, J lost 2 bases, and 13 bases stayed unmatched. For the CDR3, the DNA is TGCAGTGCTAATAGCCCGGCCGCAGGGGGCCGCAATCAGCCCCAGCATTTT. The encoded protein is CSANSPAAGGRNQPQHF.

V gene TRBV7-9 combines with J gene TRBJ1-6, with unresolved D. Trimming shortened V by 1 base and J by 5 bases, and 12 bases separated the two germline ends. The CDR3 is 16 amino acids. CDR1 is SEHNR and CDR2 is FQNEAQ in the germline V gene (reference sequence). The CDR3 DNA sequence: TGTGCCAGCAGCTTAGAAGCCGGACGGCATAATTCACCCCTCCACTTT. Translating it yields CASSLEAGRHNSPLHF. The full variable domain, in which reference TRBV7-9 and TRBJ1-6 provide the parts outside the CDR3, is DTGVSQNPRHKITKRGQNVTFRCDPISEHNRLYWYRQTLGQGPEFLTYFQNEAQLEKSRLLSDRFSAERPKGSFSTLEIQRTEQGDSAMYLCASSLEAGRHNSPLHFGNGTRLTVT.

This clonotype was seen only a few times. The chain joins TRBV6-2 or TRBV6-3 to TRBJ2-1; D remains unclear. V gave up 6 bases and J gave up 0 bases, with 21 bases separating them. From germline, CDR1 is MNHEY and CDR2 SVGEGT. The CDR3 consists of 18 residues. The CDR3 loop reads CASREPPSGRISYNEQFF. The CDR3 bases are TGTGCCAGCAGAGAGCCCCCTTCTGGTAGGATCTCCTACAATGAGCAGTTCTTC.

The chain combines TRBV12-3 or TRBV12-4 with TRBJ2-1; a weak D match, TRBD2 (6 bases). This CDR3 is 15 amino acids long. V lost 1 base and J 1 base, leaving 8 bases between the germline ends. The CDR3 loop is CASSLGRGSYNEQFF. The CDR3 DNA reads TGTGCCAGCAGTTTAGGGAGGGGATCCTACAATGAGCAGTTCTTC.

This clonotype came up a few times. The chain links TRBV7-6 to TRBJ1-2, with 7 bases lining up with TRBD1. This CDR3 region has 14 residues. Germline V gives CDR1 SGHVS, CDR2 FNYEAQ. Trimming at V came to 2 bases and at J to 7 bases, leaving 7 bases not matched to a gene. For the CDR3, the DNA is TGTGCCAGCAGCTTATTAGGGGGACAGTCTGGCTACACCTTC. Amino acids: CASSLLGGQSGYTF.